Below are 30 T cell receptor beta chains sequenced from a single sample in a study of T cells in localized non-small cell lung cancer. Produced via immunoSEQ multiplex PCR; TCRdb's table is partial and in-frame only. The table has around 64,000 clones, 81% seen once. The specimen comprised PBMCs, sampled before any cancer treatment. These receptors all stem from a man between 40 and 75 years old with stage II lung adenocarcinoma.

The V and J genes are TRBV6-5 and TRBJ2-7; D perhaps matches TRBD1 (7 bases). Trimming took 2 bases from V and 6 from J, leaving 17 bases between them. This CDR3 contains 15 residues. The V gene's germline CDR1 is MNHEY and CDR2 SVGAGI. CDR3 sequence (DNA): TGTGCCAGCAGTTACGTCAGGGCAGGGGGAGGCGAGCAGTACTTC. Translation gives CASSYVRAGGGEQYF.

This clone is a singleton in its sample. The chain links TRBV2 to TRBJ1-5; 8 nucleotides align to TRBD1. This CDR3 region has 15 residues. Trimming took 5 bases from V and 6 from J; bases not matched to a gene: 9. The germline V gene has CDR1 SNHLY and CDR2 FYNNEI. CDR3 sequence: CASSLRTGKGQPQHF. The CDR3, as DNA: TGTGCCAGCAGTCTCCGGACAGGGAAGGGTCAGCCCCAGCATTTT.

This chain uses TRBV28 with TRBJ2-1; the match to TRBD1 covers 9 bases. Trimming at V came to 8 bases and at J to 4 bases, leaving 12 bases not matched to a gene. CDR1 and CDR2 (germline): MDHEN, SYDVKM. The CDR3 loop spans 16 amino acids. CDR3 sequence reads: CASAGFGTGNYNEQFF. Written as DNA, the CDR3 is TGTGCCAGCGCTGGGTTTGGGACAGGGAATTACAATGAGCAGTTCTTC.

This chain links TRBV5-4 with TRBJ1-1; TRBD1 might be the D (6 bases). V was trimmed by 2 bases and J by 4 bases, leaving 9 bases between them. Per germline, CDR1 SGHNT and CDR2 YYREEE (reference sequence). The CDR3 runs to 13 residues. CDR3 nucleotide sequence: TGTGCCAGCAGCTTACAGGGCGGCACTGAAGCTTTCTTT. Its translation is CASSLQGGTEAFF.

The chain is built from TRBV7-2 and TRBJ2-7, with D perhaps matching TRBD2 (6 bases). Germline-derived CDR1 and CDR2 are SGHTA and FQGNSA. The V end lost 1 base, the J end lost 4 bases, and 14 bases lay between the germline ends. CDR3 length equals 15 residues. The CDR3, as DNA: TGTGCCAGCAGCTTAGAAGCGGGCCCTCTTTACGAGCAGTACTTC. Translated, it gives CASSLEAGPLYEQYF.

This chain links TRBV5-1 with TRBJ2-6; D perhaps matches TRBD1 (7 bases). CDR1 and CDR2 from the germline V gene are SGHRS and YFSETQ. The CDR3 spans 15 residues. Trimming took 4 bases from V and 4 from J, leaving 12 bases between them. The CDR3 reads CASSAGQTGANVLTF. The CDR3 DNA reads as TGCGCCAGCAGCGCGGGACAGACCGGGGCCAACGTCCTGACTTTC.

The sample holds a few counts of this clone. The V and J genes are TRBV5-1 and TRBJ1-1, with TRBD1 matching over 8 bases. This CDR3 is 19 amino acids long. Germline V gene sequence: CDR1 SGHRS, CDR2 YFSETQ. Trimming removed 3 bases from V and 1 base from J; junction bases left unmatched: 17. The CDR3 is CASSSEPGTGFIRNTEAFF. DNA of the CDR3: TGCGCCAGCAGCTCCGAACCAGGGACAGGCTTTATCAGGAACACTGAAGCTTTCTTT.

V is TRBV5-1 and J is TRBJ2-2; D not certain. The germline gives CDR1 SGHRS, CDR2 YFSETQ. Trimming stripped 0 bases from V and 2 bases from J, with 8 bases between. There are 15 residues in the CDR3. CDR3 sequence reads: CASSLGQTNTGELFF. The CDR3 nucleotides read TGCGCCAGCAGCTTGGGGCAGACTAACACCGGGGAGCTGTTTTTT.

The sample holds a few counts of this clone. The chain links TRBV7-6 to TRBJ1-2; a weak D match, TRBD1 (6 bases). Germline lookup yields CDR1 SGHVS and CDR2 FNYEAQ. The CDR3 consists of 16 residues. V was cut by 5 bases and J by 4 bases, with 20 bases left in between. The CDR3 loop is CASSPLTGGVSYGYTF. CDR3 sequence (DNA): TGTGCCAGCAGCCCCCTTACGGGGGGCGTCAGCTATGGCTACACCTTC.

J is TRBJ2-1 and V is TRBV7-3; TRBD2 agrees at 7 bases. The trim removed 0 bases at V and 3 bases at J, leaving 8 bases unmatched. CDR3 length: 17 residues. Germline CDR1 reads SGHTA; CDR2 reads FQGTGA. In DNA form, the CDR3 reads TGTGCCAGCAGCTTAACTGGCGGGAGTGCCGACTACAATGAGCAGTTCTTC. It yields the protein CASSLTGGSADYNEQFF. The entire variable domain, with the rest obtained from reference TRBV7-3 and TRBJ2-1, is as follows: GAGVSQTPSNKVTEKGKYVELRCDPISGHTALYWYRQSLGQGPEFLIYFQGTGAADDSGLPNDRFFAVRPEGSVSTLKIQRTERGDSAVYLCASSLTGGSADYNEQFFGPGTRLTVL.

This clone appeared many times. The chain links TRBV5-6 to TRBJ2-7; D remains unclear. The CDR3 is 13 amino acids. The V gene lost 0 bases and the J gene lost 5 bases, with 9 bases spanning the gap. Germline V gives CDR1 SGHDT, CDR2 YYEEEE. The CDR3 sequence is CASSLARSHEQYF. As DNA, the CDR3 is TGTGCCAGCAGCTTGGCAAGGTCTCACGAGCAGTACTTC.

The chain employs TRBV11-2 and TRBJ2-5; D gene ambiguous. The germline V gene encodes CDR1 SGHAT and CDR2 FQNNGV. Trimming left V 1 base short and J 5 bases short, with 2 bases between. This CDR3 is built from 11 residues. The CDR3 coding sequence is TGTGCCAGCAGCTTAGTGGAGACCCAGTACTTC. Its translation is CASSLVETQYF.

This chain links TRBV1 with TRBJ1-3; TRBD1 was called by the table and not checked on the DNA. TRBV1 is recorded as a pseudogene. The CDR3 spans 15 residues. This CDR3 is CTSSRFGTVSSAIYF. The CDR3, as DNA: TGCACCAGCAGCCGCTTTGGGACAGTCTCCTCCGCCATATATTTT.

The chain uses TRBV4-1 and TRBJ1-3; 12 positions agree with TRBD1. The CDR3 is 17 amino acids. Per the germline V gene, CDR1 is MGHRA and CDR2 is YSYEKL. Trimming removed 4 bases from V and 2 bases from J; junction bases left unmatched: 6. In nucleotides, the CDR3 is TGCGCCAGCAGCCGCTCGGGACAGGGGGCCCCTGGAAACACCATATATTTT. The encoded protein is CASSRSGQGAPGNTIYF.

This chain links TRBV5-1 with TRBJ2-1; D is possibly TRBD1 or TRBD2 (6 bases each). Deletions cut 4 bases from V and 5 bases from J, with 19 bases between. The CDR3 runs to 16 residues. Germline-derived CDR1 and CDR2 are SGHRS and YFSETQ. The DNA for the CDR3 is TGCGCCAGCAGCCCGGGGGCCAGAATATCCGACAATGAGCAGTTCTTC. Translation gives CASSPGARISDNEQFF.

This chain joins TRBV6-1 and TRBJ2-1, with D tentatively TRBD1 (7 bases). V gave up 7 bases and J gave up 3 bases, with 10 bases separating them. CDR3 size: 13 residues. The germline V gene has CDR1 MNHNS and CDR2 SASEGT. CDR3 protein: CASIRGDYNEQFF. The DNA of the CDR3 is TGTGCCAGCATCAGGGGGGACTACAATGAGCAGTTCTTC.

The CDR3 loop is CASSRPGLAGVGEQYF. For the CDR3, the DNA is TGTGCCAGCAGCCGGCCGGGACTAGCGGGAGTAGGCGAGCAGTACTTC. The rearrangement links TRBV27 to TRBJ2-7, with 14 bases lining up with TRBD2. Trimming at V came to 6 bases and at J to 6 bases, leaving 10 bases not matched to a gene. This CDR3 spans 16 amino acids. The germline gives CDR1 MNHEY, CDR2 SMNVEV (reference sequence).

The chain links TRBV12-5 to TRBJ2-7; either TRBD1 or TRBD2 may fit D (7 bases each). Between the trimmed V and J ends, which lost 5 bases and 7 bases, there was a span of 27 bases. This CDR3 spans 17 amino acids. CDR1 and CDR2 from the germline V gene are LGHNT and FRNRAP. The CDR3 spells CASGLLLTTGTKREQYF. The CDR3 region has the DNA TGTGCTAGTGGTCTACTCCTCACGACAGGGACTAAACGTGAGCAGTACTTC.

V and J are TRBV4-2 and TRBJ2-3; D is uncertain. The length of the CDR3 is 16 residues. Trimming stripped 0 bases from V and 2 bases from J, with 12 bases between. CDR1 LGHNA and CDR2 YNFKEQ come from the germline V gene. Here the CDR3 DNA reads TGTGCCAGCAGCCAAGAGCCTGGAGACCCCACAGATACGCAGTATTTT. Translation gives CASSQEPGDPTDTQYF.

V usage is TRBV5-1 and J usage is TRBJ1-4, with TRBD1 identical over 7 bases. V lost 4 bases to trimming and J lost 0 bases; unmatched junction nucleotides: 3. Looked up from germline, CDR1 is SGHRS and CDR2 is YFSETQ. The length of the CDR3 is 15 residues. The CDR3, as DNA: TGCGCCAGCAGCCGCGGGACAGCAACTAATGAAAAACTGTTTTTT. Amino acid sequence: CASSRGTATNEKLFF.

The chain has TRBV6-5 and TRBJ1-5; D remains unclear. Germline assignment: CDR1 MNHEY and CDR2 SVGAGI. The CDR3 totals 13 residues. Trimming left V 0 bases short and J 11 bases short, with 11 bases between. The CDR3 is CASSYSNPVAQHF. DNA for the CDR3: TGTGCCAGCAGTTACTCGAACCCAGTAGCCCAGCATTTT.

This chain links TRBV11-2 with TRBJ2-7; D gene ambiguous. V was shortened by 1 base and J by 0 bases, with 10 bases between the two germline ends. The CDR3 totals 15 residues. The germline V gene has CDR1 SGHAT and CDR2 FQNNGV. Written as DNA, the CDR3 is TGTGCCAGCAGCTTAGGAGATGTTAGCTCCTACGAGCAGTACTTC. As protein: CASSLGDVSSYEQYF.

This chain joins TRBV7-2 and TRBJ1-1; D remains ambiguous. The CDR3 runs to 15 residues. V was pared by 5 bases and J by 0 bases, with 13 bases between. Germline assignment: CDR1 SGHTA and CDR2 FQGNSA. The CDR3 coding sequence is TGTGCCAGCAGCCCTGGACGGACCCTGAACACTGAAGCTTTCTTT. Its translation is CASSPGRTLNTEAFF.

The chain is built from TRBV7-2 and TRBJ1-5, with 7 bases aligning to TRBD1. This CDR3 is 17 amino acids long. The V segment lost 5 bases and the J segment 0 bases; nucleotides outside the gene matches: 10. Per the germline V gene, CDR1 is SGHTA and CDR2 is FQGNSA. For the CDR3, the DNA is TGTGCCAGCAGCAAATCCGGGACAGCCCATAGCAATCAGCCCCAGCATTTT. Protein product: CASSKSGTAHSNQPQHF.

The J gene is TRBJ1-3, the V gene TRBV30; TRBD1 matches at 8 bases. The germline CDR1 and CDR2 sequences are GTSNPN and SVGIG (reference sequence). This CDR3 is 16 amino acids long. V lost 3 bases and J lost 4; bases outside the gene matches: 11. This CDR3 reads CAWSLMDRVYGNTIYF. The CDR3 DNA is TGTGCCTGGAGCCTGATGGACAGGGTCTACGGAAACACCATATATTTT. The variable domain in full, with the rest retrieved from reference TRBV30 and TRBJ1-3, is SQTIHQWPATLVQPVGSPLSLECTVEGTSNPNLYWYRQAAGRGLQLLFYSVGIGQISSEVPQNLSASRPQDRQFILSSKKLLLSDSGFYLCAWSLMDRVYGNTIYFGEGSWLTVV.

CDR3 sequence: CASSSLTGVPSSYGYTF. CDR3 coding DNA: TGTGCCAGCAGTTCCCTGACAGGGGTACCCTCTAGCTATGGCTACACCTTC. The J gene is TRBJ1-2, the V gene TRBV27; 8 bases line up with TRBD1. Germline V gives CDR1 MNHEY, CDR2 SMNVEV (reference sequence). This CDR3 spans 17 amino acids. Trimming cost V 4 bases and J 4 bases; bases outside gene matches: 14.

This chain uses TRBV9 with TRBJ1-5, with 7 positions matching TRBD1. This CDR3 is built from 18 residues. The V gene's germline CDR1 is SGDLS and CDR2 YYNGEE. The V gene end was trimmed by 0 bases and the J gene end by 0 bases; junction bases not matched to a gene: 9. Here the CDR3 reads CASSVGTGEGYSNQPQHF. The CDR3 DNA reads as TGTGCCAGCAGCGTAGGCACAGGGGAGGGGTATAGCAATCAGCCCCAGCATTTT.

The chain employs TRBV19 and TRBJ1-5; TRBD1 matches at 8 bases. Per germline, CDR1 LNHDA and CDR2 SQIVND (reference sequence). Trimming cost V 4 bases and J 4 bases; bases outside gene matches: 9. The CDR3 runs 16 residues. CDR3 in DNA: TGTGCCAGTAGTACCCAGGGGGCGTGGGGGAATCAGCCCCAGCATTTT. Translation: CASSTQGAWGNQPQHF.

This clone is medium-sized. V and J are TRBV6-5 and TRBJ1-2; D is undetermined. There are 12 residues in the CDR3. V lost 4 bases and J lost 6, with 9 bases in between. Germline loops: CDR1 MNHEY, CDR2 SVGAGI. The CDR3 here is CASSSRNDGYTF. In DNA, the CDR3 is TGTGCCAGCAGTTCCCGGAATGATGGCTACACCTTC.

The chain joins TRBV11-3 to TRBJ2-2; D is perhaps TRBD2 (5 bases). V gave up 0 bases and J gave up 13 bases, with 12 bases separating them. Looked up from germline, CDR1 is SGHNT and CDR2 is YENEEA. This CDR3 is built from 13 residues. The CDR3 sequence is CASSLEGLAGLFF. Written as DNA, the CDR3 is TGTGCCAGCAGCTTAGAAGGCCTCGCGGGGCTGTTTTTT.